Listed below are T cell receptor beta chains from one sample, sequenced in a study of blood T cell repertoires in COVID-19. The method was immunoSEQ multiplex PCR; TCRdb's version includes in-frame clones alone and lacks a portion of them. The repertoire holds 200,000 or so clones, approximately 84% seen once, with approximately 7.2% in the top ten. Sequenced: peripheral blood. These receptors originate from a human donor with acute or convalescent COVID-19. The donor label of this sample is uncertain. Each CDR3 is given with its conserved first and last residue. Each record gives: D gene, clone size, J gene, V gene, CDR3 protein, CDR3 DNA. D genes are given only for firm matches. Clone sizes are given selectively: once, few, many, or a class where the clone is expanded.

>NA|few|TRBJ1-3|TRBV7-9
CAIGLDGAGNTIYF
TGTGCCATTGGACTCGACGGCGCTGGAAACACCATATATTTT
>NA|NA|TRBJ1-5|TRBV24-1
CATSDPTAHNQPQHF
TGTGCCACCAGTGATCCCACAGCTCACAATCAGCCCCAGCATTTT
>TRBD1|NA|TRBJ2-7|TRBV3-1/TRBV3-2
CASSQTTGGASTF
TGTGCCAGCAGCCAGACGACAGGGGGCGCTTCAACCTTC
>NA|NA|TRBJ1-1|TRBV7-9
CASSADTTRMNTEAFF
TGTGCCAGCAGCGCGGACACCACTCGGATGAACACTGAAGCTTTCTTT
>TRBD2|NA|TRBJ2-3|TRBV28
CASPPPGASGRGVTDTQYF
TGTGCCAGCCCTCCCCCGGGGGCTAGCGGGAGGGGGGTCACAGATACGCAGTATTTT
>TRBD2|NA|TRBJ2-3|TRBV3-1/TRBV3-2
CASSLDSGRAGQYF
TGTGCCAGCAGCTTGGATAGCGGGAGGGCCGGGCAGTATTTT
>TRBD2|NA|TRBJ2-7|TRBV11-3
CASSLGTSGTYEQYF
TGTGCCAGCAGCTTAGGGACTAGCGGGACCTACGAGCAGTACTTC
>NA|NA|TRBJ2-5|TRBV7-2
CASSPPGFPGETQYF
TGTGCCAGCAGCCCGCCGGGTTTTCCCGGGGAGACCCAGTACTTC
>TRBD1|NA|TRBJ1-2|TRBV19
CASSMEGAPYYGYTF
TGTGCCAGTAGTATGGAGGGGGCGCCCTATTATGGCTACACCTTC
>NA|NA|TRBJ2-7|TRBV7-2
CASSLSIGTSYEQYF
TGTGCCAGCAGCTTATCGATCGGGACATCCTACGAGCAGTACTTC
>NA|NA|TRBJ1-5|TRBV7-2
CASSLVKGLDQPQHF
TGTGCCAGCAGCTTAGTCAAGGGGCTGGATCAGCCCCAGCATTTT
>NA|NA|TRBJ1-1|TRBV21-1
CASSKNGGGSQGSGNTEAFF
TGTGCCAGCAGCAAGAATGGGGGGGGGTCCCAGGGAAGTGGGAACACTGAAGCTTTCTTT
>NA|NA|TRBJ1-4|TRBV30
CAWSDKVGGNEKLFF
TGTGCCTGGAGTGACAAGGTCGGAGGTAATGAAAAACTGTTTTTT
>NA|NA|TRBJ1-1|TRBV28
CASSRPPGTEAFF
TGTGCCAGCAGTAGGCCCCCGGGGACTGAAGCTTTCTTT
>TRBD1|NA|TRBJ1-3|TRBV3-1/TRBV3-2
CASSSDRVLGNTIYF
TGTGCCAGCAGCTCCGACAGGGTACTAGGAAACACCATATATTTT
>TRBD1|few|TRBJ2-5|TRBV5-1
CASSLQGQGGTQYF
TGCGCCAGCAGCTTACAGGGACAGGGTGGGACCCAGTACTTC
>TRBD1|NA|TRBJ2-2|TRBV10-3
CAISGGQGGNTGELFF
TGTGCCATCAGTGGGGGACAGGGGGGGAACACCGGGGAGCTGTTTTTT
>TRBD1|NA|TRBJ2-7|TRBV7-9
CASSLLQGAYEQYF
TGTGCCAGCAGCTTATTACAGGGGGCTTACGAGCAGTACTTC
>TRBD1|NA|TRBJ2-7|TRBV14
CASSQPPWTGLYF
TGTGCCAGCAGCCAGCCCCCTTGGACAGGCCTGTACTTC
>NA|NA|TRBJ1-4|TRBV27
CASSLLGVATNEKLFF
TGTGCCAGCAGTTTGTTGGGAGTTGCAACTAATGAAAAACTGTTTTTT
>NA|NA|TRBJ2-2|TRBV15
CATSRVVGELFF
TGTGCCACCAGCAGAGTAGTTGGGGAGCTGTTTTTT
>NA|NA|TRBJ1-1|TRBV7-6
CASSLAGTGLVTEAFF
TGTGCCAGCAGCTTAGCGGGAACAGGGTTGGTGACTGAAGCTTTCTTT
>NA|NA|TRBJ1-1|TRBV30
CAWKSGADAVF
TGTGCCTGGAAATCAGGGGCCGACGCTGTCTTT
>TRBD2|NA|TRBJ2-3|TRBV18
CASSSLAGGTDTQYF
TGTGCCAGCTCTTCCCTGGCGGGGGGCACAGATACGCAGTATTTT
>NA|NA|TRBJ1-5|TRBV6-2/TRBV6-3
CASSYSNRINQPQHF
TGTGCCAGCAGTTACTCGAACAGGATCAATCAGCCCCAGCATTTT
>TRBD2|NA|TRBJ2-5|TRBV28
CASSLAGGPPQETQYF
TGTGCCAGCAGTTTGGCGGGAGGGCCTCCACAAGAGACCCAGTACTTC
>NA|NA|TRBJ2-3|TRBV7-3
CASSLGTRITDTQYF
TGTGCCAGCAGCTTAGGGACAAGAATTACAGATACGCAGTATTTT
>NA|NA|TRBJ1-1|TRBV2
CASRSRGNTEAFF
TGTGCCAGCCGCAGCAGGGGTAACACTGAAGCTTTCTTT
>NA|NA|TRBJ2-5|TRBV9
CASSVADNGLETQYF
TGTGCCAGCAGCGTAGCGGACAACGGGTTGGAGACCCAGTACTTC
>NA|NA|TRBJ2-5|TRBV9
CASSVASGETQYF
TGTGCCAGCAGCGTAGCCAGCGGAGAGACCCAGTACTTC
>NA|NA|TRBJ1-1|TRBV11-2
CASSSRNQGSSNTEAFF
TGTGCCAGCAGCAGCAGAAATCAGGGGTCCTCGAACACTGAAGCTTTCTTT
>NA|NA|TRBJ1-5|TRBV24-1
CATSDSGRYSNQPQHF
TGTGCCACCAGTGATTCGGGGAGGTATAGCAATCAGCCCCAGCATTTT
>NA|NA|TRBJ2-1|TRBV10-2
CASSESILPTYNEQFF
TGCGCCAGCAGTGAGTCGATACTACCGACCTACAATGAGCAGTTCTTC
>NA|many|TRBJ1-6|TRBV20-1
CSASKDSPNSPLHF
TGCAGTGCTAGTAAAGACAGTCCTAATTCACCCCTCCACTTT
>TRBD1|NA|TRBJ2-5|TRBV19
CASSRDSIKETQYF
TGTGCCAGTAGCCGGGACAGCATTAAAGAGACCCAGTACTTC
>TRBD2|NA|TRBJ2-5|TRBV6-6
CASSPTSGRPSGETQYF
TGTGCCAGCAGTCCGACTAGCGGGAGGCCGTCGGGTGAGACCCAGTACTTC
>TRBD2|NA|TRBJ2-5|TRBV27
CATQIWGGGETQYF
TGTGCCACCCAAATATGGGGGGGAGGGGAGACCCAGTACTTC
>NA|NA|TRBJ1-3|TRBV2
CASSESVSGNTIYF
TGTGCCAGCAGTGAATCCGTCTCTGGAAACACCATATATTTT
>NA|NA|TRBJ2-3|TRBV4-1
CASSVGRGTDTQYF
TGCGCCAGCAGCGTCGGCAGGGGCACAGATACGCAGTATTTT
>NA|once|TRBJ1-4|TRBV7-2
CASSFRPGEKLFF
TGTGCCAGCAGCTTCAGGCCAGGTGAAAAACTGTTTTTT
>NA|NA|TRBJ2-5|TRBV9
CASSGRETQYF
TGTGCCAGCAGCGGCCGGGAGACCCAGTACTTC
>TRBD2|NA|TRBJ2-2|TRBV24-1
CATSEASGRGVNTGELFF
TGTGCCACCAGTGAGGCTAGCGGGAGAGGGGTAAACACCGGGGAGCTGTTTTTT
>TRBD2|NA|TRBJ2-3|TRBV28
CASSFDPFTGGTRTDTQYF
TGTGCCAGCAGTTTTGACCCCTTCACCGGTGGGACTAGAACAGATACGCAGTATTTT
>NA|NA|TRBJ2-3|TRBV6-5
CASSSGTFLDTQYF
TGTGCCAGCAGTTCCGGGACTTTTTTAGATACGCAGTATTTT
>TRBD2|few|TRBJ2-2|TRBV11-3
CASSGGLAGGAGELFF
TGTGCCAGCAGCGGGGGACTAGCGGGAGGTGCCGGGGAGCTGTTTTTT
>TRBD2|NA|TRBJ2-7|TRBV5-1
CASSESLPGLAGEQYF
TGCGCCAGCAGCGAAAGCCTGCCGGGACTAGCAGGCGAGCAGTACTTC
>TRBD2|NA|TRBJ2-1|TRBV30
CAWSSPWLAGENEQFF
TGTGCCTGGAGTTCTCCGTGGCTAGCGGGGGAAAATGAGCAGTTCTTC
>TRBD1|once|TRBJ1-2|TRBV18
CASSPGQGGYGYTF
TGTGCCAGCTCACCAGGACAGGGGGGCTATGGCTACACCTTC
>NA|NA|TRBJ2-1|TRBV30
CAWSASRSSNEQFF
TGTGCCTGGAGTGCTAGCCGGAGTTCGAATGAGCAGTTCTTC
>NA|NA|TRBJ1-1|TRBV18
CASSPQEIMNTEAFF
TGTGCCAGCTCGCCACAGGAGATCATGAACACTGAAGCTTTCTTT
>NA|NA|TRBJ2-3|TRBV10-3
CAISDWSPGSDTQYF
TGTGCCATCAGTGATTGGTCCCCTGGCTCAGATACGCAGTATTTT
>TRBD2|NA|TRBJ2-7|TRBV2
CASSGRGTSLEQYF
TGTGCCAGCAGTGGCCGGGGGACTAGCCTCGAGCAGTACTTC
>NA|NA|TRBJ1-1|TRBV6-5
CAGRGGENTEAFF
TGTGCTGGCAGGGGTGGAGAGAACACTGAAGCTTTCTTT
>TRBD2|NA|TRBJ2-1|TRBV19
CASSMVAGGYNEQFF
TGTGCCAGTAGTATGGTAGCGGGAGGCTACAATGAGCAGTTCTTC